This T cell receptor (beta chain) was sequenced during a study of molecular identifiers for immune sequencing clone quantification. Study-wide findings and caveats: Sizes of highly expanded clones could be underestimated through identical TCRs sharing a barcode.

TCRdb reprocessed the PCR reads via MiXCR and lists one record per CDR3 protein. The sample lists fewer than 350,000 distinct CDR3 sequences; about a fifth were seen once. This clonotype was seen at least ten times. What it binds is unknown. Sorted naive CD8 T cells were those defined as CD8+CD4-CCR7+CD45RA+. The TCR was taken from a human donor in good health. Some libraries in this study had Jurkat cell RNA spiked in. Sequenced: naive CD8+ T cells from blood, with Jurkat cell RNA spiked in. Indicated subset: FACS-sorted CD8+CD4-CCR7+CD45RA+ naive T cells.

The CDR3 DNA sequence: TGTGCCAGCAGCCAAGATTACGGACTCTATGGCTACACCTTC. It codes for CASSQDYGLYGYTF. The chain recombines TRBV4-2 with TRBJ1-2; unclear D gene. This CDR3 is built from 14 residues. V gave up 0 bases and J gave up 4 bases, with 9 bases separating them. CDR1 is LGHNA, CDR2 YNFKEQ, per germline.